Only one count was recorded for the clone carrying this TCR beta chain. The CDR3 length is 15 residues. Germline CDR1 SGDLS, CDR2 YYNGEE. Trimming took off 0 bases at V and 4 bases at J, with 11 bases between the two ends. The sample belongs to a study of blood T cell repertoires in COVID-19. Study-level information: The United States, Italy and Spain were the sources of the acute and convalescent COVID-19 samples.

Assay used: immunoSEQ multiplex PCR; TCRdb lists only in-frame clones, some missing. The sample lists around 290,000 clones; 75% to 90% were seen once. The chain joins TRBV9 to TRBJ1-5, with unresolved D. Material for sequencing was peripheral blood. The sequence came from a man in his forties with acute or convalescent COVID-19. The CDR3 protein is CASSVGGYPNQPQHF. In DNA, the CDR3 is TGTGCCAGCAGCGTAGGAGGATACCCTAATCAGCCCCAGCATTTT.